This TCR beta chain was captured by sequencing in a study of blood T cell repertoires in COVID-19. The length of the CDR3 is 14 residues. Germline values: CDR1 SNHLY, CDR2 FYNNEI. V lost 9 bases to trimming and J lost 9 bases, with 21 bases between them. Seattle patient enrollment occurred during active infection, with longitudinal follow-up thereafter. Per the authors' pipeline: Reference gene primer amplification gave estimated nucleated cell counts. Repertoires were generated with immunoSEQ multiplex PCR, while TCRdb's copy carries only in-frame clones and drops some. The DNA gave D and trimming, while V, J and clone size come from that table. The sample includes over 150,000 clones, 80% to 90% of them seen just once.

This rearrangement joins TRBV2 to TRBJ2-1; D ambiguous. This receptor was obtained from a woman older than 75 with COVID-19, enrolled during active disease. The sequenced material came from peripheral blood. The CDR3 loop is CASTPERVSGEQFF. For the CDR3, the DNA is TGTGCCAGTACCCCCGAGCGTGTCTCCGGTGAGCAGTTCTTC.